The rows below give T cell receptor beta chains drawn from one sample of a study of STAT3 mutations in large granular lymphocyte leukemia. Repertoires were generated with immunoSEQ multiplex PCR, while TCRdb's copy carries only in-frame clones and drops some. Among about 16,000 clones listed, roughly four fifths were seen once. Sequencing was done on a sample of peripheral blood mononuclear cells. The receptors here all came from a man aged 50 to 60 with T-cell large granular lymphocyte leukemia. Some clones in this sample may be carry-over from other donors' samples. CDR3s include the opening cysteine and the closing phenylalanine or tryptophan. Fields, in order: J gene, D gene, V gene, CDR3 protein. A D gene is named only where the DNA matches it firmly.

>TRBJ2-1|TRBD2|TRBV9
CASSVVRGGPYEGVMGEQFF
>TRBJ2-3|.|TRBV5-4
CASSSNPDTQYF
>TRBJ2-3|TRBD2|TRBV6-5
CASSYGTSGADTQYF
>TRBJ2-5|.|TRBV15
CATSRDLRGFGETQYF
>TRBJ1-3|.|TRBV9
CASSVSGGYSGNTIYF
>TRBJ2-7|.|TRBV29-1
CSVVGQKSSYEQYF
>TRBJ2-3|TRBD1|TRBV15
CATSPRQGSQYF
>TRBJ1-1|.|TRBV5-4
CASSLADRAQSGAFF
>TRBJ2-3|TRBD2|TRBV4-3
CASSQDRGLAGLTDTQYF
>TRBJ1-5|.|TRBV9
CASSVRADSNQPQHF
>TRBJ2-6|.|TRBV11-2
CASSLNPSGANVLTF
>TRBJ2-3|.|TRBV18
CASSPRQVYTDTQYF
>TRBJ2-7|.|TRBV11-2
CASSSAQGTEQYF
>TRBJ1-4|.|TRBV5-6
CASSLVGGDFEKLFF
>TRBJ1-2|.|TRBV20-1
CSARQGYGYTF
>TRBJ2-6|.|TRBV2
CASRDSGLSGANVLTF
>TRBJ1-3|TRBD1|TRBV28
CASSLSTGRTGNTIYF
>TRBJ1-2|.|TRBV9
CASSVDPLLGVYTF
>TRBJ1-1|TRBD1|TRBV5-1
CASSLRAGGMNTEAFF
>TRBJ1-5|.|TRBV15
CATSWDNSNQPQHF
>TRBJ2-5|.|TRBV18
CASSLVPGPQETQYF
>TRBJ2-2|.|TRBV19
CASSIVIYRNTGELFF
>TRBJ2-6|.|TRBV18
CASSDTGANVLTF
>TRBJ2-2|.|TRBV11-2
CASSLGRGNTGELFF
>TRBJ2-7|.|TRBV19
CASSESGTSADEQYF
>TRBJ2-7|TRBD1|TRBV6-4
CASRGQGVNYEQYF
>TRBJ1-6|.|TRBV25-1
CASSEFAAGSSYNSPLHF
>TRBJ1-3|TRBD1|TRBV29-1
CSARTGGNTIYF
>TRBJ2-7|TRBD2|TRBV29-1
CSVEGLAGGSYEQYF
>TRBJ1-2|.|TRBV5-4
CASSLDGLINYGYTF
>TRBJ2-3|TRBD1|TRBV5-1
CASSDDRGADTQYF
>TRBJ2-5|.|TRBV28
CASRRGDLQETQYF
>TRBJ2-7|TRBD1|TRBV5-4
CASSLWTGNHEQYF
>TRBJ1-2|TRBD1|TRBV28
CATKRQGTYGYTF
>TRBJ2-2|.|TRBV5-1
CASSDPGKATGELFF
>TRBJ2-3|.|TRBV7-9
CASSLAGADTQYF
>TRBJ1-6|TRBD1|TRBV7-6
CASSLRTGGNSPLHF
>TRBJ1-2|TRBD1|TRBV10-3
CAISGRDRGPYGYTF
>TRBJ2-3|.|TRBV6-1
CASTATRGTDTQYF
>TRBJ2-5|TRBD1|TRBV7-9
CASSQGQARQETQYF
>TRBJ2-5|.|TRBV27
CASSRGWTRQGGEETQYF
>TRBJ2-1|.|TRBV27
CASSLFDYNEQFF
>TRBJ2-7|.|TRBV10-3
CAISEFEYEQYF
>TRBJ2-7|TRBD2|TRBV28
CASSWGGYEQYF
>TRBJ1-5|.|TRBV11-2
CASSPGLNQPQHF